This T cell receptor beta chain was captured in a study of response to subunit inactivated influenza vaccine. From the RT-PCR reads, TCRdb called clonotypes with MiXCR, one entry per CDR3 protein. Of some 550,000 distinct CDR3 sequences in the sample, under 25% are singletons; the top ten hold under 3.5%. The V gene's germline CDR1 is MNHNS and CDR2 SASEGT. V lost 11 bases to trimming and J lost 3 bases; unmatched junction nucleotides: 8. This CDR3 has 13 amino acids. These data are also associated with another study on T cells expressing NK-cell markers. That source reports: Synthesis of TCR beta cDNA relied on 5'RACE template switching carrying UMIs. Sorting was limited to alpha-beta TCR-expressing T cells with an anti-gamma-delta TCR antibody in several experiments. Top CD8+ clonotypes included the dominant CD3+CD56+NKG2C+ clonotypes in 5 or 6 donors. HCMV specificity of the expanded NKG2C+ T cell clones stayed unclear.

This specimen consisted of CD4+ T cells sorted from PBMCs, obtained approximately 13 days after vaccination. The chain recombines TRBV6-1 with TRBJ1-1, with 8 bases aligning to TRBD1. The source is a man aged 50-59 years who received an inactivated influenza vaccine. CDR3 in DNA: TGTGCCGGACGACAGGGGTGGGACACTGAAGCTTTCTTT. It is translated as CAGRQGWDTEAFF.